This paragraph covers one T cell receptor (beta chain) sequence. Germline V gene sequence: CDR1 LNHDA, CDR2 SQIVND (reference sequence). This CDR3 has 12 residues. The V end lost 5 bases, the J end lost 9 bases, and 11 bases lay between the germline ends. Treatment defined: preoperative locoregional IRX-2 cytokine immunotherapy. This phase Ib study tested locoregional IRX-2 cytokine immunotherapy given before surgery. Libraries were prepared by immunoSEQ multiplex PCR; TCRdb keeps only in-frame clonotypes and omits some of them. Counted here are over 20,000 clones, about 81% occurring once; the ten biggest clones make up over 1%. The data derive from a study of preoperative IRX-2 immunotherapy in early breast cancer.

This receptor was obtained from a human donor with breast cancer. The starting material was lymph node tissue, obtained after IRX-2 immunotherapy. The gene calls are TRBV19 and TRBJ2-1; D might be TRBD2 (6 bases). The DNA for the CDR3 is TGTGCCAGTAGTGTTAGACTAGGTGAGCAGTTCTTC. Its protein product is CASSVRLGEQFF.